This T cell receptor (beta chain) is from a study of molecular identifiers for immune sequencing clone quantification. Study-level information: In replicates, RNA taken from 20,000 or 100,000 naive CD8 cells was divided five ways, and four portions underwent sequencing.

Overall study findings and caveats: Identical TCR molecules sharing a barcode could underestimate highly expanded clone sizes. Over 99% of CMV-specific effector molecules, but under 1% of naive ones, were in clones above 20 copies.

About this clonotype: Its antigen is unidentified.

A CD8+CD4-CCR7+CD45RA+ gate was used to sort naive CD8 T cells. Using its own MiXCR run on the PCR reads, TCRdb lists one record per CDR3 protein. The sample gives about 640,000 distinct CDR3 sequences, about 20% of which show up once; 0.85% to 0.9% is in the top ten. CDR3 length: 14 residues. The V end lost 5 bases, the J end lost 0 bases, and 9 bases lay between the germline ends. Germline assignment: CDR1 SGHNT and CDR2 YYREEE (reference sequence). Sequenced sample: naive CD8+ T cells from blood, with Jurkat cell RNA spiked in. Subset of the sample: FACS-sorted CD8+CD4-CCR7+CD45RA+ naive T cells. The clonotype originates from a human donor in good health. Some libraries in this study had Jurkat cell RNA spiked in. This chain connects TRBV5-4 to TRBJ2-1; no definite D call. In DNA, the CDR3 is TGTGCCAGCAGGAAACAGAGCTCCTACAATGAGCAGTTCTTC. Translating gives CASRKQSSYNEQFF.